This entry is about one T cell receptor beta chain. This clone was observed a few times. The clone's antigen remains unknown. Per-base qualities were not stored, and no clone one base away is much larger. The record originates from a study of shared clonotypes between healthy human individuals (dated by TCRdb to the early 2020s). Broadly, across the study: The cohort included a few men and a couple of women between 18 and 49 years of age. For each donor, CD4 naive and CD4 memory were each run on three plates, CD8 naive on two plates, and CD8 memory on one plate. The study deeply sequenced blood TCR repertoires of about 5 healthy adults to estimate repertoire size and the extent of clonotype sharing between individuals. Different laboratories and diverse techniques were used to prepare libraries and sequence TCR repertoires, to increase sequencing depth and limit assay-specific biases. Leukapheresis yielded between about 0.94 and 10 billion PBMCs per donor. On the study overall, not on this receptor specifically: Only blood was sampled, and tissue TCR repertoires likely differ from those in blood. Incomplete sequencing was indicated by rarefaction of sorted-subset datasets, despite the large sequencing depth. Naive subsets generally had larger estimated clonotype richness than memory subsets did. Across four donors, about 5% of naive CD4, roughly 3.3% of naive CD8, 2.3% of memory CD4, and about 0.4% of memory CD8 clonotypes were shared. Because the study included a small number of donors, the genetic and exposure-history diversity represented was limited. Higher generation probabilities were observed for clonotypes shared by all four sorted-subset donors than for non-shared clonotypes. Pairwise subsampling led to the expectation that sequencing depth would affect the degree of clonotype sharing among donors.

TCR CDR3 regions were amplified from genomic DNA by multiplex PCR using the deep immunoSEQ assay. For each cell subset, the extracted genomic DNA was distributed evenly across all wells of several immunoSEQ 96-well plates, and each plate served as one replicate. For sorted subsets, roughly 190 ng of genomic DNA, equivalent to 25,000 to 35,000 T cell genomes, went into each replicate PCR. The purified libraries were quantified using a Qubit 3.0 fluorometer, sized with a Bioanalyzer 2100, and then quantified again using the KAPA Library Quantification kit. Every immunoSEQ 96-well plate was sequenced on a dedicated single-read 150-cycle Illumina NextSeq 550 flow cell. For the original study's pipeline: The immunoSEQ output contained only junctional sequences without quality scores, so filtering could not match that applied to full-length reads. Sequences were annotated with PyIR, a Python wrapper for IgBLAST v1.9, and V/J genes and CDR3 were assigned using IMGT germline references. Reads were removed for weak V/J assignments (E-value above 1e-6), missing CDR3, stop codons, out-of-frame junctions, or ambiguous translated residues. V3J clonotypes were defined by identical inferred V gene, J gene, and CDR3 amino acid sequence. Percentage overlap between repertoires was computed as shared unique clonotypes divided by the size of the smaller repertoire. Richness of each repertoire was evaluated using RTK rarefaction, the Chao1 estimator, and Recon v2.1 estimates of unobserved clonotypes. OLGA was used to compute generation probabilities for all TCRbeta clonotypes that the gDNA method yielded from a few donors. This immuneACCESS table, as held by TCRdb, lists in-frame sequences with V and J called but not all clones. Of the missing ones, under half trace to an unresolved V gene in checked studies; the others have no known cause. V and J calls and clone size are copied from that table; D and trimming were computed from the DNA. A total of some 2.4 million clones appear in this sample, 80% to 95% of them only once. Approximately 0.35% of the sample is held by the ten biggest clonotypes.

The donors were healthy, HIV-negative adults who had no recently reported acute infections or vaccinations. Every donor was a Caucasian adult residing in Nashville, Tennessee, USA. Magnetic negative selection was used to enrich CD4+ T cells, after which naive cells were positively selected on CD45RA and the negative fraction became the memory subset. After blood collection by leukapheresis, PBMCs were isolated using Ficoll-Histopaque density gradient centrifugation and then cryopreserved in the vapor phase of liquid nitrogen. Analytical flow cytometry was used to check the purity and quantity of every magnetically sorted T cell population. Genomic DNA was isolated from each sorted fraction and quantified by UV absorbance on a Nanodrop 2000c. Source material: naive CD4+ T cells from PBMCs. This specimen's cell subset or site label, interpreted: CD45RA+ positively selected. This sequence originates from a man between 18 and 29 years old in good health. Some clones in this sample may be carry-over from other donors' samples.

The DNA reads as follows: TGTGCCACCGCCGGGGCCCGAGTCGGGGAGCTGTTTTTT. This translates into CATAGARVGELFF. The chain joins TRBV2 to TRBJ2-2; the D call could be TRBD1 or TRBD2, with each sharing 5 bases. The CDR3 runs 13 amino acids, cysteine and phenylalanine included. The CDR3 DNA has 39 bases and is translated from base 1. Trimming removed 10 bases from V and 7 bases from J, leaving 16 bases between the germline ends. As encoded in the germline V gene, CDR1 is SNHLY while CDR2 is FYNNEI. The entire variable domain, with the stretches around the CDR3 drawn from the reference TRBV2 and TRBJ2-2 proteins, is EPEVTQTPSHQVTQMGQEVILRCVPISNHLYFYWYRQILGQKVEFLVSFYNNEISEKSEIFDDQFSVERPDGSNFTLKIRSTKLEDSAMYFCATAGARVGELFFGEGSRLTVL.